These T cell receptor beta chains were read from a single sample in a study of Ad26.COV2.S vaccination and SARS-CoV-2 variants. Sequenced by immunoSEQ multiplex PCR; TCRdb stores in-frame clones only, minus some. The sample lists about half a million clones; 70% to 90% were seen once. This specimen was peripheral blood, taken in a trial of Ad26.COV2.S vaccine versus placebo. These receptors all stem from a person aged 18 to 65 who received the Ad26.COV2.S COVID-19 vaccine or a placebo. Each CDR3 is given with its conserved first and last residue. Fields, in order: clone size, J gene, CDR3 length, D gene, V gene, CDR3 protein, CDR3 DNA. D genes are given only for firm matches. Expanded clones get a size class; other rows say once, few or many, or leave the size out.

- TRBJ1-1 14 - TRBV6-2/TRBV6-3 CASSYLPVNTEAFF TGTGCCAGCAGTTATCTCCCCGTAAACACTGAAGCTTTCTTT
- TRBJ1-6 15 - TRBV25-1 CASSESAMGNSPLHF TGTGCCAGCAGTGAGTCGGCGATGGGCAATTCACCCCTCCACTTT
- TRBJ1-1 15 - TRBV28 CASSWGSGFNTEAFF TGTGCCAGCAGCTGGGGGTCGGGATTCAACACTGAAGCTTTCTTT
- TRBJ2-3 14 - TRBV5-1 CASRVGEFTDTQYF TGCGCCAGCAGAGTGGGGGAGTTCACAGATACGCAGTATTTT
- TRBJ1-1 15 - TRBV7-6 CASSLAGAGVPEAFF TGTGCCAGCAGCTTAGCCGGGGCAGGGGTTCCTGAAGCTTTCTTT
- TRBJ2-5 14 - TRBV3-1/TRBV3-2 CASSQGGAGETQYF TGTGCCAGCAGCCAAGGGGGGGCCGGAGAGACCCAGTACTTC
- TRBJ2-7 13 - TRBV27 CASSPQGFYEQYF TGTGCCAGCAGTCCACAGGGATTCTACGAGCAGTACTTC
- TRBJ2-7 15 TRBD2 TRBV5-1 CASSLRLAGPREQYF TGCGCCAGCAGCTTGAGGCTAGCGGGCCCCCGCGAGCAGTACTTC
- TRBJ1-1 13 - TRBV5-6 CASSVSENTEAFF TGTGCCAGCAGCGTTTCTGAGAACACTGAAGCTTTCTTT
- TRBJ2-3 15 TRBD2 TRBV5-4 CASTKAGDRADTQYF TGTGCCAGCACCAAGGCGGGGGATCGCGCAGATACGCAGTATTTT
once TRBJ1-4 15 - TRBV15 CATSRGREPNEKLFF TGTGCCACCAGCAGAGGCCGGGAGCCTAATGAAAAACTGTTTTTT
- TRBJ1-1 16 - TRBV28 CASSFSQEKGNTEAFF TGTGCCAGCAGTTTTAGTCAGGAAAAGGGGAACACTGAAGCTTTCTTT
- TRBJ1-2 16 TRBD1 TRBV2 CASSLEQGITNYGYTF TGTGCCAGCAGTCTCGAACAGGGGATTACTAACTATGGCTACACCTTC
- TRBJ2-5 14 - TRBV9 CASSVYGGKETQYF TGTGCCAGCAGCGTATATGGCGGGAAGGAGACCCAGTACTTC
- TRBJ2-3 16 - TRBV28 CASSRPPGWGTDTQYF TGTGCCAGCAGTCGGCCTCCGGGGTGGGGCACAGATACGCAGTATTTT
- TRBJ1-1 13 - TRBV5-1 CASSLREYTEAFF TGCGCCAGCAGCTTGAGGGAGTACACTGAAGCTTTCTTT
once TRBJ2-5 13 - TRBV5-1 CASSLQSEETQYF TGCGCCAGCAGCTTACAGAGTGAAGAGACCCAGTACTTC
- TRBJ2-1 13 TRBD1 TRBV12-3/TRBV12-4 CASRQGANNEQFF TGTGCCAGCAGGCAGGGGGCGAACAATGAGCAGTTCTTC
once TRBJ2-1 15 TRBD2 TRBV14 CASSQSRTSSHEQFF TGTGCCAGCAGCCAATCTAGGACTAGTTCCCATGAGCAGTTCTTC
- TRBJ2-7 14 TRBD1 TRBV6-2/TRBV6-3 CASSYLTGGSEQYF TGTGCCAGCAGTTACTTGACAGGGGGCAGCGAGCAGTACTTC
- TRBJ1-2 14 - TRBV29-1 CSVRGHRAGYGYTF TGCAGCGTCCGCGGACACAGGGCTGGCTATGGCTACACCTTC
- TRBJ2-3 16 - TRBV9 CASSVGVAISTDTQYF TGTGCCAGCAGCGTAGGGGTAGCGATTAGCACAGATACGCAGTATTTT
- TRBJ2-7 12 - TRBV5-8 CASSLVPPEQYF TGTGCCAGCAGCTTGGTTCCTCCCGAGCAGTACTTC
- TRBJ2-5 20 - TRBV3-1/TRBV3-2 CASSQDHPHQRVRLQETQYF TGTGCCAGCAGCCAGGACCATCCGCATCAGCGGGTCAGACTACAAGAGACCCAGTACTTC
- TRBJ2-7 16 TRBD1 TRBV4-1 CASSHPGTAQSYEQYF TGCGCCAGCAGCCACCCCGGGACAGCTCAGTCCTACGAGCAGTACTTC
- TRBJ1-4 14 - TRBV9 CASSVSSTNEKLFF TGTGCCAGCAGCGTGTCGTCAACTAATGAAAAACTGTTTTTT
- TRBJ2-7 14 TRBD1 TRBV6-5 CASRSLGQAYEQYF TGTGCCAGCAGGTCCCTAGGACAGGCTTACGAGCAGTACTTC
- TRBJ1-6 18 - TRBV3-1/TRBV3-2 CASSQDKTALIQNSPLHF TGTGCCAGCAGCCAAGACAAGACAGCCCTCATCCAAAATTCACCCCTCCACTTT
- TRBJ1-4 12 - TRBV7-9 CASSSRQEKLFF TGTGCCAGCAGCTCCCGACAGGAAAAACTGTTTTTT
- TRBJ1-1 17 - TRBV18 CASSLLPRAPGGTEAFF TGTGCCAGCTCATTACTACCACGGGCCCCCGGCGGGACTGAAGCTTTCTTT
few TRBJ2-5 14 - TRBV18 CASSPRSREETQYF TGTGCCAGCTCACCAAGATCCAGGGAAGAGACCCAGTACTTC
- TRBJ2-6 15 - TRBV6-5 CASSYNLVGANVLTF TGTGCCAGCAGTTACAATCTAGTGGGGGCCAACGTCCTGACTTTC
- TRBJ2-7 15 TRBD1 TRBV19 CASSLGTGTSNEQYF TGTGCCAGTAGCCTCGGGACAGGGACATCCAACGAGCAGTACTTC
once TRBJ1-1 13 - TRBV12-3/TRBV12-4 CASSWSLNTEAFF TGTGCCAGCAGCTGGAGCTTGAACACTGAAGCTTTCTTT
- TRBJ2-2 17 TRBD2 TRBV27 CASSSRLAGGRTGELFF TGTGCCAGCAGTTCCCGACTAGCGGGAGGTCGTACCGGGGAGCTGTTTTTT
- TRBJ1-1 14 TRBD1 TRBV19 CASRTRTGGTEAFF TGTGCCAGTAGAACCCGGACAGGGGGCACTGAAGCTTTCTTT